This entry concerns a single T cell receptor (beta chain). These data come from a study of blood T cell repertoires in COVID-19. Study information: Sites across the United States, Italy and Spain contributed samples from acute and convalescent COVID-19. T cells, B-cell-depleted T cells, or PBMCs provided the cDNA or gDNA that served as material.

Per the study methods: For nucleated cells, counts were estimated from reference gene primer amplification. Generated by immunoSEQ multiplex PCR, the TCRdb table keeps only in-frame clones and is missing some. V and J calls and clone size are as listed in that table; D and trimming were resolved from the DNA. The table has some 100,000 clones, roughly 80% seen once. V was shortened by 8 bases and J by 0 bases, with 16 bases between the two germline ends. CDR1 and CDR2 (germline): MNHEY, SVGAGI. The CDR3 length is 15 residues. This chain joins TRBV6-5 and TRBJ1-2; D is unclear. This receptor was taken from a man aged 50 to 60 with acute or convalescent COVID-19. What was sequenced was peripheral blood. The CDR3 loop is CASSWFFLSNYGYTF. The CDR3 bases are TGTGCCAGCTCCTGGTTCTTCCTATCTAACTATGGCTACACCTTC.